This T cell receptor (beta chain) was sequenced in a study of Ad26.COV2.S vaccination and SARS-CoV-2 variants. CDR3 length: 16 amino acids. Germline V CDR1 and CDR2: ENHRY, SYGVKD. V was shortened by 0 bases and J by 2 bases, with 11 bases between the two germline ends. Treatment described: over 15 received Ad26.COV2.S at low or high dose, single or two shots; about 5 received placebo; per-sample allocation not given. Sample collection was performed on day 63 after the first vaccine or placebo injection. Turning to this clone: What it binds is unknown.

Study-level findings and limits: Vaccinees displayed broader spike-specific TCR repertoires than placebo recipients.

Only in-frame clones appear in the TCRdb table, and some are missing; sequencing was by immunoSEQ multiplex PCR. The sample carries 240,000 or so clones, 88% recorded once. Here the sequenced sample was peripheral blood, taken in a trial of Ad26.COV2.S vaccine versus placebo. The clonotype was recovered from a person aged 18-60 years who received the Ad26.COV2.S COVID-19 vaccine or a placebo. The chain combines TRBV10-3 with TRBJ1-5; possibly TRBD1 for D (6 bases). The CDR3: CAISESGHQGNQPQHF. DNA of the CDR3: TGTGCCATCAGTGAGTCGGGACACCAAGGCAATCAGCCCCAGCATTTT.